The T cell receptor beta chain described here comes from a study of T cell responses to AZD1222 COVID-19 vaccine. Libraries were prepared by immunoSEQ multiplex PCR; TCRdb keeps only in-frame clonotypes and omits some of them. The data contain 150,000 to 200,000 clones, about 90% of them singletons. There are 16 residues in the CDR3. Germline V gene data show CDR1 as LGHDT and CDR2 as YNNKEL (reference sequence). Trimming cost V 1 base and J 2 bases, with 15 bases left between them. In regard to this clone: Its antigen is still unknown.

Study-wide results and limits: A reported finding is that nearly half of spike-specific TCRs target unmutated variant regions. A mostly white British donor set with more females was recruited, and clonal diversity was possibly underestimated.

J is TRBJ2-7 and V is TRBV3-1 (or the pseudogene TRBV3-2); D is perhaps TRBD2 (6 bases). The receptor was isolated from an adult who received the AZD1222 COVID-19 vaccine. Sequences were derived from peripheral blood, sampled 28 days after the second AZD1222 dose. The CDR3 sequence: CASSQGRTRRAYEQYF. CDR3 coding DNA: TGTGCCAGCAGCCAAGGGAGGACCAGGAGGGCCTACGAGCAGTACTTC.